The 18 T cell receptor beta chains in this list originate from one sample, sequenced in a study of T cell clones after liver transplantation. Assay: immunoSEQ multiplex PCR; the TCRdb copy retains only in-frame clones and omits some. This sample yields under 130,000 clones, of which about 80% are seen a single time; less than 3% belongs to the top ten. Sample: CD4+ T cells from blood, taken approximately 43 months after liver transplant. The receptors here all came from a human patient who received a liver transplant. Some T cells may be the graft donor's.

This chain links TRBV4-1 with TRBJ2-7, with no clear D. This CDR3 is built from 15 residues. Looked up from germline, CDR1 is MGHRA and CDR2 is YSYEKL. Trimming shortened V by 1 base and J by 3 bases, and 13 bases separated the two germline ends. CDR3: CASSQGYSQNYEQYF. CDR3 nucleotides: TGCGCCAGCAGCCAAGGGTACAGCCAAAACTACGAGCAGTACTTC.

This sequence joins TRBV5-4 and TRBJ2-3; perhaps TRBD1 as D (6 bases). The CDR3 consists of 14 residues. Trimming removed 6 bases at V and 2 bases at J, with 13 bases between. Germline values: CDR1 SGHNT, CDR2 YYREEE (reference sequence). The CDR3, as DNA: TGTGCCAGCACCCCGGGACACGACACAGATACGCAGTATTTT. This gives the protein CASTPGHDTDTQYF.

This clone appeared a single time. V usage is TRBV6-5 and J usage is TRBJ2-1; possible D gene TRBD1, 7 bases. This CDR3 is 13 amino acids long. Trimming shortened V by 10 bases and J by 7 bases, and 17 bases separated the two germline ends. Germline V gives CDR1 MNHEY, CDR2 SVGAGI. CDR3 residues: CATLPRGANEQFF. As DNA, the CDR3 is TGTGCCACCCTACCCAGGGGGGCAAATGAGCAGTTCTTC.

This rearrangement joins TRBV19 to TRBJ2-7; D tentatively reads TRBD1 or TRBD2 (5 bases each). Germline loops: CDR1 LNHDA, CDR2 SQIVND (reference sequence). With 6 bases removed from V and 0 bases from J, the gap between germline ends came to 9 bases. The CDR3 covers 13 residues. The DNA of the CDR3 is TGTGCCAGTAGGCCAGGGAGCTCCTACGAGCAGTACTTC. It yields the protein CASRPGSSYEQYF.

The DNA of the CDR3 is TGTGCCAGCAGTTTCTCTTCTGGCTACACCTTC. Translating gives CASSFSSGYTF. The V call is TRBV28, the J call TRBJ1-2; D uncertain. V shed 3 bases and J shed 7 bases, with 6 bases lying between them. This CDR3 contains 11 residues. In germline, CDR1 is MDHEN, CDR2 SYDVKM.

V is TRBV30 and J is TRBJ2-7; D may correspond to TRBD1 or TRBD2 (6 bases each). The CDR3 sequence is 14 residues long. The germline V gene has CDR1 GTSNPN and CDR2 SVGIG (reference sequence). V was shortened by 4 bases and J by 3 bases, with 16 bases between the two germline ends. The CDR3: CAWNGGTRNYEQYF. The DNA of the CDR3 is TGTGCCTGGAATGGGGGGACACGCAACTACGAGCAGTACTTC.

The V and J genes are TRBV21-1 and TRBJ1-6. TRBV21-1 is a known pseudogene. The CDR3 spans 15 residues. The CDR3 sequence: CASTGRRGNNSPLHF. For the CDR3, the DNA is TGTGCCAGCACCGGACGACGGGGAAACAATTCACCCCTCCACTTT.

This sequence joins TRBV18 and TRBJ2-1; perhaps TRBD1 as D (6 bases). CDR1 KGHSH and CDR2 LQKENI come from the germline V gene. The CDR3 is 13 amino acids. V lost 6 bases to trimming and J lost 4 bases, with 10 bases between them. The CDR3 bases are TGTGCCAGCTCGCCTCAGGGGTACAATGAGCAGTTCTTC. The encoded protein is CASSPQGYNEQFF.

V and J are TRBV19 and TRBJ1-4, with D tentatively TRBD1 (6 bases). Between the trimmed V and J ends, which lost 6 bases and 5 bases, there was a span of 16 bases. CDR1 LNHDA and CDR2 SQIVND come from the germline V gene (reference sequence). The CDR3 covers 15 residues. The CDR3 here is CASRGPGQGNEKLFF. The CDR3 DNA sequence: TGTGCCAGTAGAGGACCGGGACAAGGGAATGAAAAACTGTTTTTT.

The V call is TRBV7-2, the J call TRBJ1-2, with D tentatively TRBD1 (5 bases). The CDR3 runs 17 residues. Per the germline V gene, CDR1 is SGHTA and CDR2 is FQGNSA. V was pared by 5 bases and J by 0 bases, with 19 bases between. CDR3 coding DNA: TGTGCCAGCAGCCAAGGGGTCAGGGCCGGAGCTAACTATGGCTACACCTTC. The encoded protein is CASSQGVRAGANYGYTF. Full variable domain (outside the CDR3, taken from reference TRBV7-2 and TRBJ1-2): GAGVSQSPSNKVTEKGKDVELRCDPISGHTALYWYRQSLGQGLEFLIYFQGNSAPDKSGLPSDRFSAERTGGSVSTLTIQRTQQEDSAVYLCASSQGVRAGANYGYTFGSGTRLTVV.

This chain connects TRBV7-3 to TRBJ2-2; D possibly corresponds to TRBD2 (6 bases). V lost 1 base, J lost 1 base, and 10 bases lay in between. Germline V lookup: CDR1 SGHTA, CDR2 FQGTGA. There are 16 residues in the CDR3. The chain's CDR3 is CASSLNGRMNTGELFF. The CDR3 DNA reads as TGTGCCAGCAGCTTAAACGGGAGAATGAACACCGGGGAGCTGTTTTTT.

The chain combines TRBV6-5 with TRBJ1-2, with D tentatively TRBD1 (6 bases). Germline CDR1 and CDR2: MNHEY and SVGAGI. Trimming removed 5 bases at V and 8 bases at J, with 18 bases between. The CDR3 contains 14 residues. CDR3 DNA: TGTGCCAGCAGTAACCGGGACATCGGGCCCGGCTACACCTTC. Residues: CASSNRDIGPGYTF.

This chain joins TRBV29-1 and TRBJ2-1; perhaps TRBD2 as D (7 bases). CDR3 length: 17 residues. The germline CDR1 and CDR2 sequences are SQVTM and ANQGSEA. Trimming stripped 7 bases from V and 5 bases from J, with 27 bases between. The DNA of the CDR3 is TGCAGCGCCGAGGGTAGGAGACACGGGGGGCCAAACAATGAGCAGTTCTTC. Translation gives CSAEGRRHGGPNNEQFF.

J is TRBJ2-1 and V is TRBV15, with a tentative D call TRBD2 (5 bases). CDR1 and CDR2 from the germline V gene are LNHNV and YYDKDF (reference sequence). CDR3 length: 17 residues. Deletions cut 4 bases from V and 5 bases from J, with 21 bases between. In DNA form, the CDR3 reads TGTGCCACCAGCAATTCGCCGGGGTCCAGAATCAACAATGAGCAGTTCTTC. It translates to CATSNSPGSRINNEQFF.

CDR3 nucleotide sequence: TGCGCCAGCAGCCTCACTAGCGGGAGATCCTACAATGAGCAGTTCTTC. Its protein product is CASSLTSGRSYNEQFF. The chain uses TRBV5-1 and TRBJ2-1; 11 positions agree with TRBD2. CDR1 SGHRS and CDR2 YFSETQ come from the germline V gene. The CDR3 is 16 residues long. V was clipped by 4 bases and J by 1 base; unmatched bases: 4.

The sample holds one count of this clone. The chain combines TRBV7-8 with TRBJ1-5, with D unresolved. Germline V gene data show CDR1 as SGHVS and CDR2 as FQNEAQ. The V end lost 4 bases, the J end lost 0 bases, and 10 bases lay between the germline ends. The CDR3 consists of 15 residues. The chain's CDR3 is CASSSSGNSNQPQHF. In nucleotides, the CDR3 is TGTGCCAGCAGCTCAAGTGGGAATAGCAATCAGCCCCAGCATTTT.

The chain links TRBV4-3 to TRBJ2-2; no reliable D call. Between the trimmed V and J ends, which lost 1 base and 6 bases, there was a span of 9 bases. This CDR3 region has 14 residues. The germline V gene encodes CDR1 LGHNA and CDR2 YSLEER. CDR3: CASSQASRSGELFF. CDR3 DNA: TGCGCCAGCAGCCAAGCGTCTCGGTCCGGGGAGCTGTTTTTT.

This clone was counted only a few times. The chain couples TRBV6-1 to TRBJ2-3; D gene unclear. CDR1 MNHNS and CDR2 SASEGT come from the germline V gene. V gave up 2 bases and J gave up 2 bases, with 14 bases separating them. CDR3 length: 16 amino acids. DNA of the CDR3: TGTGCCAGCAGTGAAAGGTACAGCCTCCCCACAGATACGCAGTATTTT. Protein product: CASSERYSLPTDTQYF.